The rows below give T cell receptor beta chains drawn from one sample of a study of blood T cell repertoires in COVID-19. Using immunoSEQ multiplex PCR, the repertoire was profiled, and TCRdb retains in-frame clones only, with some absent. The data show approximately 270,000 clones, 86% seen once. Sequenced material: peripheral blood. The receptors shown here come from a man aged 35-49 years with active or convalescent COVID-19. Each CDR3 is given with its conserved first and last residue. D genes are given only for firm matches. Not every row has a clone size; where given, it reads once, few, many or a size class.

clone size	J gene	D gene	V gene	CDR3 protein	CDR3 DNA
once	TRBJ1-5	NA	TRBV5-5	CASSLALNQPQHF	TGTGCCAGCAGCTTGGCTCTTAATCAGCCCCAGCATTTT
NA	TRBJ1-1	NA	TRBV7-2	CASSLEVTATEAFF	TGTGCCAGCAGCTTAGAGGTGACTGCCACTGAAGCTTTCTTT
NA	TRBJ1-1	NA	TRBV4-1	CASSLSARGITEAFF	TGCGCCAGCAGCCTATCGGCCAGGGGTATAACTGAAGCTTTCTTT
NA	TRBJ1-3	NA	TRBV19	CASSASTAGNTIYF	TGTGCCAGTAGTGCTTCCACGGCTGGAAACACCATATATTTT
NA	TRBJ2-7	NA	TRBV30	CAWSVGESRGEQYF	TGTGCCTGGAGCGTGGGCGAGAGTCGGGGTGAGCAGTACTTC
NA	TRBJ1-1	TRBD1	TRBV18	CASSRTGNTEAFF	TGTGCCAGCTCAAGGACAGGGAACACTGAAGCTTTCTTT
NA	TRBJ1-2	NA	TRBV5-4	CASSEQQLAGYTF	TGTGCCAGCAGCGAGCAACAGCTGGCCGGCTACACCTTC
NA	TRBJ1-5	NA	TRBV6-5	CASSYSTGNQPQHF	TGTGCCAGCAGTTACTCGACAGGCAATCAGCCCCAGCATTTT
NA	TRBJ1-2	NA	TRBV4-1	CASSPGGGTYYGYTF	TGCGCCAGCAGCCCCGGGGGAGGGACCTACTATGGCTACACCTTC
NA	TRBJ1-2	NA	TRBV10-1	CASSATEKAGDYGYTF	TGCGCCAGCAGTGCAACCGAAAAGGCGGGGGACTATGGCTACACCTTC
NA	TRBJ2-3	TRBD1	TRBV29-1	CSLRQGSTDTQYF	TGCAGCCTCCGACAGGGCTCCACAGATACGCAGTATTTT
NA	TRBJ2-5	TRBD2	TRBV7-9	CASSLDSGRSGGTQYF	TGTGCCAGCAGCTTGGATAGCGGGAGATCTGGGGGGACCCAGTACTTC
NA	TRBJ1-2	NA	TRBV21-1	CASISKRRQDFYGYTF	TGTGCCAGCATCTCAAAAAGGCGTCAGGACTTCTATGGCTACACCTTC
NA	TRBJ2-5	TRBD1	TRBV7-8	CASSLGGQGSGETQYF	TGTGCCAGCAGCTTAGGAGGACAGGGAAGTGGAGAGACCCAGTACTTC
NA	TRBJ2-7	TRBD2	TRBV14	CASSRRGLAGTYHYEQYF	TGTGCCAGCAGCAGACGAGGACTAGCGGGGACTTACCACTACGAGCAGTACTTC
NA	TRBJ2-1	TRBD2	TRBV4-2	CASSQNAGVLAGPGEQFF	TGTGCCAGCAGCCAAAACGCGGGAGTGTTAGCGGGGCCTGGGGAGCAGTTCTTC
few	TRBJ2-3	NA	TRBV5-4	CASRFSAGRGPDTQYF	TGTGCCAGCAGATTTTCGGCGGGACGGGGCCCAGATACGCAGTATTTT
NA	TRBJ1-3	NA	TRBV11-2	CASSPVGNTIYF	TGTGCCAGCAGCCCGGTGGGAAACACCATATATTTT
few	TRBJ2-2	TRBD1	TRBV11-3	CASSSPGWTGAGTGELFF	TGTGCCAGCAGCTCCCCCGGCTGGACAGGGGCGGGCACCGGGGAGCTGTTTTTT
NA	TRBJ1-4	NA	TRBV9	CASSVSGNEKLFF	TGTGCCAGCAGCGTATCAGGAAATGAAAAACTGTTTTTT
NA	TRBJ2-3	NA	TRBV7-9	CASSLREYTQYF	TGTGCCAGCAGCTTACGCGAGTATACGCAGTATTTT
NA	TRBJ2-1	NA	TRBV5-1	CASSSDRSSYNEQFF	TGCGCCAGCAGCTCCGACAGGAGCTCCTACAATGAGCAGTTCTTC
NA	TRBJ2-1	TRBD2	TRBV29-1	CSVPLSGRAYNEQFF	TGCAGCGTTCCTCTTAGCGGGAGGGCCTACAATGAGCAGTTCTTC
once	TRBJ1-5	NA	TRBV4-1	CASSQVRDQPQHF	TGCGCCAGCAGCCAAGTTCGGGATCAGCCCCAGCATTTT
NA	TRBJ1-6	NA	TRBV11-3	CASSRGFVDSPLHF	TGTGCCAGCAGTCGAGGGTTCGTGGATTCACCCCTCCACTTT
NA	TRBJ1-2	NA	TRBV6-1	CASSEGGGYGYTF	TGTGCCAGCAGTGAAGGGGGGGGCTATGGCTACACCTTC
few	TRBJ2-3	TRBD1	TRBV29-1	CSVDGTGGTDTQYF	TGCAGCGTTGATGGGACAGGGGGCACAGATACGCAGTATTTT
NA	TRBJ2-4	TRBD2	TRBV30	CAWGTSADIQYF	TGTGCCTGGGGGACTAGCGCTGACATTCAGTACTTC
NA	TRBJ2-1	TRBD2	TRBV5-1	CASSTVAGGDNEQFF	TGCGCCAGCAGTACAGTAGCGGGAGGGGACAATGAGCAGTTCTTC
NA	TRBJ1-1	NA	TRBV5-1	CASSLLGGNTEAFF	TGCGCCAGCAGCCTGTTAGGGGGAAACACTGAAGCTTTCTTT
NA	TRBJ2-4	NA	TRBV27	CASSPYELGGIQYF	TGTGCCAGCAGTCCGTACGAGCTGGGGGGCATTCAGTACTTC
NA	TRBJ1-2	NA	TRBV27	CASRPLASYYGYTF	TGTGCCAGCAGACCCTTGGCATCTTACTATGGCTACACCTTC
NA	TRBJ2-7	NA	TRBV7-9	CASSLWPLYEQYF	TGTGCCAGCAGCTTATGGCCATTATACGAGCAGTACTTC
NA	TRBJ2-5	NA	TRBV3-1/TRBV3-2	CASSTQTGSETQYF	TGTGCCAGCAGCACCCAAACAGGATCGGAGACCCAGTACTTC
NA	TRBJ2-2	NA	TRBV4-1	CASSHTRVAGELFF	TGCGCCAGCAGCCATACCAGGGTCGCCGGGGAGCTGTTTTTT
NA	TRBJ2-3	TRBD1	TRBV5-1	CASSTGTGSTDTQYF	TGCGCCAGCAGCACCGGGACAGGGTCCACAGATACGCAGTATTTT
NA	TRBJ2-1	NA	TRBV6-6	CASSTPLADNEQFF	TGTGCCAGCAGTACACCCCTGGCGGACAATGAGCAGTTCTTC
once	TRBJ1-3	TRBD1	TRBV19	CASNPGQGENTIYF	TGTGCCAGTAACCCCGGACAGGGCGAAAACACCATATATTTT
once	TRBJ2-2	TRBD2	TRBV5-1	CASSPGRGLAGAPRTGELFF	TGCGCCAGCAGCCCCGGCAGGGGACTAGCGGGGGCCCCTCGCACCGGGGAGCTGTTTTTT
NA	TRBJ2-7	NA	TRBV2	CASRLDSHEQYF	TGTGCCAGCAGACTCGACAGCCACGAGCAGTACTTC
NA	TRBJ2-7	NA	TRBV12-1	CASSHGRLVVVVTYEQYF	TGTGCCAGCAGCCATGGGAGACTGGTCGTGGTCGTAACCTACGAGCAGTACTTC
NA	TRBJ2-1	TRBD2	TRBV10-3	CAIRRERSTNEQFF	TGTGCCATCAGGCGGGAGAGGAGTACCAATGAGCAGTTCTTC
NA	TRBJ2-7	TRBD2	TRBV3-1/TRBV3-2	CASSRGTSGDYEQYF	TGTGCCAGCAGCCGGGGGACTAGCGGGGACTACGAGCAGTACTTC
NA	TRBJ1-3	TRBD1	TRBV6-1	CASSETGLEGTIYF	TGTGCCAGCAGTGAGACAGGGCTGGAGGGGACCATATATTTT
NA	TRBJ1-1	TRBD1	TRBV2	CASYRDRALNTEAFF	TGTGCCAGCTATCGAGACAGGGCATTGAACACTGAAGCTTTCTTT
NA	TRBJ1-2	NA	TRBV4-2	CASRGDYGYTF	TGTGCCAGCCGGGGGGACTATGGCTACACCTTC
NA	TRBJ1-2	NA	TRBV6-5	CASHPGSYGYTF	TGTGCCAGCCACCCAGGATCCTATGGCTACACCTTC
NA	TRBJ1-2	NA	TRBV6-5	CASSYLLDRANYGYTF	TGTGCCAGCAGTTATCTCCTTGACAGAGCTAACTATGGCTACACCTTC
NA	TRBJ2-7	NA	TRBV7-9	CASSLQDNYEQYF	TGTGCCAGCAGCCTACAGGATAACTACGAGCAGTACTTC
NA	TRBJ1-3	NA	TRBV4-1	CASSPFRGAGNTIYF	TGCGCCAGCAGCCCATTCAGGGGCGCAGGAAACACCATATATTTT
NA	TRBJ2-3	TRBD1	TRBV23-1	CASSQTGIWDTQYF	TGCGCCAGCAGTCAGACAGGGATTTGGGATACGCAGTATTTT
NA	TRBJ1-5	TRBD1	TRBV28	CASKTGGIQPQHF	TGTGCCAGCAAGACAGGGGGAATTCAGCCCCAGCATTTT
NA	TRBJ1-5	NA	TRBV6-5	CASSYSSGQPQHF	TGTGCCAGCAGTTACTCGAGTGGTCAGCCCCAGCATTTT
NA	TRBJ2-7	TRBD2	TRBV10-2	CASRRDYSSYEQYF	TGCGCCAGCAGACGGGACTACAGCTCCTACGAGCAGTACTTC
once	TRBJ1-2	NA	TRBV27	CASSLAGSYGYTF	TGTGCCAGCAGTTTAGCAGGGTCCTATGGCTACACCTTC
NA	TRBJ1-1	NA	TRBV7-9	CASSLVAGTEAFF	TGTGCCAGCAGCTTAGTCGCAGGGACTGAAGCTTTCTTT
few	TRBJ2-2	TRBD2	TRBV29-1	CSYRGEGRNGELFF	TGCAGCTATCGGGGGGAGGGCCGAAACGGGGAGCTGTTTTTT
few	TRBJ1-2	TRBD1	TRBV7-2	CASSLQGADYGYTF	TGTGCCAGCAGCTTACAGGGGGCGGACTATGGCTACACCTTC
NA	TRBJ2-5	NA	TRBV6-5	CASSSTPTWTQYF	TGTGCCAGCAGTTCGACTCCCACCTGGACCCAGTACTTC